The 13 T cell receptor beta chains given below trace back to one sample, sequenced in a study of technical replicates of blood from a handful of donors. Method: immunoSEQ multiplex PCR; TCRdb's copy keeps in-frame clones and lacks some. The sample comprises approximately 94,000 clones, 90% to 97% of which are singletons, and more than 0.35% rests with the top ten. Specimen: T cells isolated from PBMCs. These receptors all come from a human donor in good health.

The chain is built from TRBV2 and TRBJ2-7; 7 positions agree with TRBD2. After removal of 6 bases from V and 3 bases from J, the junction contained 8 bases not matched to a gene. Germline lookup yields CDR1 SNHLY and CDR2 FYNNEI. This CDR3 contains 14 residues. The CDR3 spells CASREPGLIYEQYF. The CDR3 nucleotides are TGTGCCAGCAGAGAGCCGGGACTAATCTACGAGCAGTACTTC.

This clone has just a few counts. CDR3 nucleotides: TGTGCCAGCAGTAGGTTTCAGGGACTCACTGAAGCTTTCTTT. This translates into CASSRFQGLTEAFF. The gene calls are TRBV27 and TRBJ1-1; possible D gene TRBD1, 5 bases. V was shortened by 5 bases and J by 4 bases, with 14 bases between the two germline ends. The CDR3 runs to 14 residues. Germline lookup yields CDR1 MNHEY and CDR2 SMNVEV (reference sequence).

V is TRBV14 and J is TRBJ1-1; 9 bases fit TRBD1. The germline V gene encodes CDR1 SGHDN and CDR2 FVKESK. The CDR3 contains 15 residues. V lost 0 bases to trimming and J lost 7 bases; unmatched junction nucleotides: 6. CDR3 sequence: CASSQDKGQGNEAFF. In nucleotides, the CDR3 is TGTGCCAGCAGCCAAGATAAAGGACAGGGGAATGAAGCTTTCTTT.

This chain links TRBV5-1 with TRBJ1-1; a possible D gene is TRBD1 (6 bases). The germline V gene has CDR1 SGHRS and CDR2 YFSETQ. This CDR3 comprises 15 residues. Trimming took 4 bases from V and 1 from J, leaving 14 bases between them. CDR3: CASSGYGGQNTEAFF. CDR3 sequence (DNA): TGCGCCAGCAGCGGGTATGGGGGCCAGAACACTGAAGCTTTCTTT.

V and J are TRBV30 and TRBJ2-5; TRBD2 aligns across 7 bases. V lost 2 bases, J lost 5 bases, and 5 bases stayed unmatched. The germline CDR1 and CDR2 sequences are GTSNPN and SVGIG (reference sequence). This CDR3 is 13 amino acids long. CDR3 sequence reads: CAWSRLAVETQYF. The CDR3 bases are TGTGCCTGGAGTAGGCTAGCGGTGGAGACCCAGTACTTC.

This clone was recorded once. The gene calls are TRBV7-2 and TRBJ1-1, with D possibly matching TRBD1 (5 bases). V dropped 5 bases and J dropped 1 base, with 14 bases sitting between them. Per germline, CDR1 SGHTA and CDR2 FQGNSA. The CDR3 contains 15 residues. CDR3 nucleotide sequence: TGTGCCAGCAGCACGACAGCATCTGAGAACACTGAAGCTTTCTTT. It codes for CASSTTASENTEAFF. Looking up the rest from reference TRBV7-2 and TRBJ1-1 gives the full variable domain: GAGVSQSPSNKVTEKGKDVELRCDPISGHTALYWYRQSLGQGLEFLIYFQGNSAPDKSGLPSDRFSAERTGGSVSTLTIQRTQQEDSAVYLCASSTTASENTEAFFGQGTRLTVV.

The genes are TRBV7-3 and TRBJ2-1; TRBD1 matches at 12 bases. This CDR3 comprises 15 residues. Germline assignment: CDR1 SGHTA and CDR2 FQGTGA. V shed 5 bases and J 6 bases; nucleotides not matched to a gene: 5. CDR3 sequence reads: CASSPGTGGRNEQFF. The CDR3, as DNA: TGTGCCAGCAGCCCCGGGACAGGGGGCCGCAATGAGCAGTTCTTC.

The chain has TRBV2 and TRBJ2-7; D is uncertain. Germline V lookup: CDR1 SNHLY, CDR2 FYNNEI. V lost 2 bases to trimming and J lost 6 bases, with 5 bases between them. CDR3 size: 11 residues. As DNA, the CDR3 is TGTGCCAGCAGTGAAACTTCCGAGCAGTACTTC. This codes for CASSETSEQYF.

The chain is built from TRBV13 and TRBJ2-5, with TRBD2 matching over 12 bases. The CDR3 totals 15 residues. The germline V gene encodes CDR1 PRHDT and CDR2 FYEKMQ (reference sequence). Losses at the gene ends were 4 bases for V and 2 bases for J; bases not matched to a gene: 2. The DNA of the CDR3 is TGTGCCAGCAGCTGGGGGACTAGCGGGCAAGAGACCCAGTACTTC. It yields the protein CASSWGTSGQETQYF. Filled out from reference TRBV13 and TRBJ2-5, the complete variable domain reads AAGVIQSPRHLIKEKRETATLKCYPIPRHDTVYWYQQGPGQDPQFLISFYEKMQSDKGSIPDRFSAQQFSDYHSELNMSSLELGDSALYFCASSWGTSGQETQYFGPGTRLLVL.

Note on this clone: This same CDR3 is encoded by further DNA sequences in the sample. J is TRBJ1-1 and V is TRBV28, with D uncertain. This CDR3 contains 13 residues. The germline V gene has CDR1 MDHEN and CDR2 SYDVKM. Trimming took off 3 bases at V and 1 base at J, with 6 bases between the two ends. The DNA of the CDR3 is TGTGCCAGCAGTTTGGGCAGGAACACTGAAGCTTTCTTT. It translates to CASSLGRNTEAFF.

The chain recombines TRBV11-3 with TRBJ2-7; no definite D call. This CDR3 spans 13 amino acids. V was trimmed by 0 bases and J by 2 bases, leaving 5 bases between them. In germline, CDR1 is SGHNT, CDR2 YENEEA. The CDR3 protein is CASSLEITYEQYF. CDR3 DNA sequence: TGTGCCAGCAGCTTAGAAATCACCTACGAGCAGTACTTC.

V gene TRBV6-5 combines with J gene TRBJ2-1; D possibly corresponds to TRBD1 (6 bases). Trimming took 5 bases from V and 5 from J, leaving 13 bases between them. This CDR3 spans 14 amino acids. CDR1 is MNHEY and CDR2 is SVGAGI in the germline V gene. CDR3 in amino acids: CASSLNRDHNEQFF. CDR3 DNA sequence: TGTGCCAGCAGTCTGAACAGGGACCACAATGAGCAGTTCTTC.

This chain joins TRBV9 and TRBJ2-1, with 7 bases that match TRBD2. This CDR3 has 16 residues. V gave up 4 bases and J gave up 9 bases; unmatched junction bases: 16. The germline CDR1 and CDR2 sequences are SGDLS and YYNGEE. The CDR3 region is CASSPVGGSWGGEQFF. The DNA of the CDR3 is TGTGCCAGCAGCCCCGTGGGCGGGAGCTGGGGAGGTGAGCAGTTCTTC.